This T cell receptor beta chain originates from a study of cytomegalovirus exposure and HLA in healthy donors. Notes on the study in general: In a later analysis, a genetic analysis reported fewer productive-TCR N-insertions in an Asian-associated ancestry cluster than the cohort average. About 87% or about 30% of the time was how often most TCR beta V segments were productive, according to an earlier analysis. The sole available immune exposure information was CMV serostatus.

Germline values: CDR1 SNHLY, CDR2 FYNNEI. The V gene lost 5 bases and the J gene lost 0 bases, with 11 bases spanning the gap. The CDR3 has 15 residues. About this clone: Its cognate antigen is unknown.

In the PCR, 60 Vbeta and 13 Jbeta primers were used. TCRdb keeps only in-frame clones here, not all; method: immunoSEQ multiplex PCR. The table includes some 140,000 clones, more than 60% detected once. The specimen sequenced was PBMCs. The chain is built from TRBV2 and TRBJ1-5; a weak D match, TRBD1 (6 bases). The receptor's source is a woman aged 45-65 years in good health and CMV-seropositive. The CDR3 spells CASSPDSYSNQPQHF. The CDR3 bases are TGTGCCAGCAGTCCGGACAGCTATAGCAATCAGCCCCAGCATTTT.